Each of the 28 T cell receptor beta chains below was sequenced from the same sample in a study of technical replicates of blood from a few donors. Sequencing was performed with immunoSEQ multiplex PCR; in TCRdb, only in-frame clones are kept and a portion is missing. This sample has about 81,000 clones, with over 75% found just once. The specimen was PBMCs. The receptor set was obtained from a human donor in good health. Some clones in this sample may be carry-over from other donors' samples.

CDR3 sequence reads: CASSGFSEQFF. Written as DNA, the CDR3 is TGTGCCAGCAGTGGGTTTAGTGAGCAGTTCTTC. The rearrangement joins TRBV2 to TRBJ2-1, with D hard to call. Trimming took 4 bases from V and 9 from J, leaving 7 bases between them. This CDR3 is 11 amino acids long. CDR1 SNHLY and CDR2 FYNNEI come from the germline V gene.

V usage is TRBV4-1 and J usage is TRBJ2-4; possibly TRBD1 for D (5 bases). V shed 0 bases and J shed 6 bases, with 15 bases lying between them. The CDR3 length is 16 residues. Germline CDR1 reads MGHRA; CDR2 reads YSYEKL. The CDR3 here is CASSQEFPGRLNIQYF. CDR3 DNA: TGCGCCAGCAGCCAAGAATTCCCAGGGCGATTAAACATTCAGTACTTC.

The table lists this clone with a count of one. The chain recombines TRBV5-1 with TRBJ1-5; tentative D call: TRBD1 (6 bases). Germline loops: CDR1 SGHRS, CDR2 YFSETQ. The ends were cut back, 4 bases at V and 1 base at J, with 9 bases in the middle. This CDR3 has 14 amino acids. In DNA form, the CDR3 reads TGCGCCAGCAGCGACGGACAGAGCAATCAGCCCCAGCATTTT. This sequence encodes CASSDGQSNQPQHF.

The J gene is TRBJ2-5, the V gene TRBV28; 15 nucleotides agree with TRBD2. The V segment lost 4 bases and the J segment 1 base; nucleotides outside the gene matches: 4. CDR3 length equals 17 residues. Per the germline V gene, CDR1 is MDHEN and CDR2 is SYDVKM. CDR3 amino acids: CASSSWTSGRAQETQYF. DNA for the CDR3: TGTGCCAGCAGTTCCTGGACTAGCGGGAGGGCCCAAGAGACCCAGTACTTC.

V gene TRBV15 combines with J gene TRBJ2-1; 7 nucleotides match TRBD2. CDR3 length equals 16 residues. After removal of 0 bases from V and 7 bases from J, the junction contained 9 bases not matched to a gene. The germline V gene has CDR1 LNHNV and CDR2 YYDKDF (reference sequence). The CDR3 DNA is TGTGCCACCAGCAGAGATCGGAGGGAGGGCCTTAATGAGCAGTTCTTC. Its protein product is CATSRDRREGLNEQFF.

The V call is TRBV5-4, the J call TRBJ2-7; the D gene is possibly TRBD2 (5 bases). V lost 2 bases and J lost 4, with 7 bases in between. The CDR3 runs 12 residues. Looked up from germline, CDR1 is SGHNT and CDR2 is YYREEE (reference sequence). DNA of the CDR3: TGTGCCAGCAGCTTAGGAGGTTACGAGCAGTACTTC. Translating gives CASSLGGYEQYF.

The V call is TRBV30, the J call TRBJ1-3; TRBD1 agrees at 8 bases. The V and J ends lost 3 bases and 0 bases, in that order; junction bases with no gene match: 10. The length of the CDR3 is 17 residues. Looked up from germline, CDR1 is GTSNPN and CDR2 is SVGIG (reference sequence). The CDR3 DNA sequence: TGTGCCTGGAGAATGTCGGACAGGGAAGTCTCTGGAAACACCATATATTTT. Translated, it gives CAWRMSDREVSGNTIYF.

DNA for the CDR3: TGCGCCAGCAGCTGGACAGGGAGCACAGATACGCAGTATTTT. It translates to CASSWTGSTDTQYF. This rearrangement joins TRBV5-1 to TRBJ2-3, with 8 bases fitting TRBD1. The CDR3 consists of 14 residues. Trimming removed 3 bases from V and 0 bases from J; junction bases left unmatched: 0. CDR1 is SGHRS, CDR2 YFSETQ, per germline.

This clone has only a few counts. The chain is built from TRBV4-2 and TRBJ1-6; D might be TRBD1 (6 bases). V shed 2 bases and J shed 13 bases, with 15 bases lying between them. Germline V gives CDR1 LGHNA, CDR2 YNFKEQ. The CDR3 spans 14 residues. CDR3 DNA: TGTGCCAGCAGCCAACGGGACACCGCTTATCCCCTCCACTTT. The encoded protein is CASSQRDTAYPLHF.

The chain has TRBV1 and TRBJ2-3; TRBD2, the table's D call, lacks a check against the DNA. TRBV1 is recorded as a pseudogene. The CDR3 consists of 15 residues. The CDR3 nucleotides are TGCACCAGCAAGGGACTAGCGGGGAACACAGATACGCAGTATTTT. Translation gives CTSKGLAGNTDTQYF.

This rearrangement joins TRBV6-6 to TRBJ2-1; TRBD2 aligns across 8 bases. J was trimmed by 1 base and V by 6 bases; bases with no gene match: 8. Germline CDR1 is MNHNY and CDR2 is SVGAGI (reference sequence). The CDR3 consists of 16 residues. The CDR3 sequence is CASSPSGSGSYNEQFF. CDR3 in DNA: TGTGCCAGCAGCCCAAGCGGGAGCGGTTCCTACAATGAGCAGTTCTTC.

The chain is built from TRBV10-2 and TRBJ2-1, with no clear D. CDR3 length: 11 amino acids. Between the trimmed V and J ends, which lost 4 bases and 9 bases, there was a span of 7 bases. Germline CDR1 and CDR2: WSHSY and SAAADI. CDR3 protein: CASSVAVEQFF. The CDR3 nucleotides are TGCGCCAGCAGTGTTGCGGTTGAGCAGTTCTTC.

V usage is TRBV5-6 and J usage is TRBJ1-1; D unresolved. Germline-derived CDR1 and CDR2 are SGHDT and YYEEEE. The CDR3 runs 15 residues. V was pared by 0 bases and J by 1 base, with 10 bases between. The CDR3 bases are TGTGCCAGCAGCTTGGTGGTTACACCGAACACTGAAGCTTTCTTT. Residues: CASSLVVTPNTEAFF.

The V gene is TRBV6-5, the J gene TRBJ1-2; no reliable D call. Trimming pared 7 bases from V and 5 bases from J, leaving 17 bases between. The CDR3 consists of 14 residues. From germline, CDR1 is MNHEY and CDR2 SVGAGI. This CDR3 is CASTPAPGEYGYTF. CDR3 coding DNA: TGTGCCAGCACGCCGGCACCCGGGGAATATGGCTACACCTTC.

This clone was counted a few times. This sequence joins TRBV28 and TRBJ2-5, with 11 bases fitting TRBD1. J was trimmed by 9 bases and V by 5 bases; bases with no gene match: 8. Germline loops: CDR1 MDHEN, CDR2 SYDVKM. The CDR3 is 14 amino acids. The CDR3 protein is CASSLDRGQEAQYF. CDR3 coding DNA: TGTGCCAGCAGTCTGGACAGGGGGCAGGAGGCCCAGTACTTC.

This clone was recorded a few times. V and J are TRBV4-3 and TRBJ2-3, with unresolved D. The germline V and J ends were trimmed by 0 bases and 4 bases, with 5 bases remaining between them. From germline, CDR1 is LGHNA and CDR2 YSLEER. This CDR3 spans 13 amino acids. The CDR3 region has the DNA TGCGCCAGCAGCCAAGAGAGGCCAGATACGCAGTATTTT. This sequence encodes CASSQERPDTQYF.

The CDR3 spells CASSLFRPGQGNSYEQYF. CDR3 DNA sequence: TGTGCCAGCAGCTTATTCCGCCCGGGACAGGGCAACTCCTACGAGCAGTACTTC. J is TRBJ2-7 and V is TRBV7-8; 9 bases are shared with TRBD1. J was trimmed by 0 bases and V by 2 bases; bases with no gene match: 11. Germline V gene sequence: CDR1 SGHVS, CDR2 FQNEAQ. The CDR3 contains 18 residues.

The chain joins TRBV6-6 to TRBJ2-7; TRBD2 aligns across 11 bases. The ends lost 0 bases at V and 3 bases at J; junction bases unmatched: 1. The CDR3 extends over 15 amino acids. Looked up from germline, CDR1 is MNHNY and CDR2 is SVGAGI (reference sequence). CDR3 loop: CASSYSLAGGYEQYF. The CDR3 DNA is TGTGCCAGCAGTTACTCGCTAGCGGGGGGCTACGAGCAGTACTTC.

This clone showed up just a few times. V usage is TRBV7-9 and J usage is TRBJ1-1; D unclear. The germline V gene has CDR1 SEHNR and CDR2 FQNEAQ (reference sequence). The V end was cut by 5 bases, the J end by 6 bases, with 10 bases between. There are 12 residues in the CDR3. CDR3 DNA: TGTGCCAGCAGCCCCGGGAGGGCTGAAGCTTTCTTT. It codes for CASSPGRAEAFF.

J is TRBJ2-3 and V is TRBV9, with a tentative D call TRBD1 (6 bases). V shed 3 bases and J shed 2 bases, with 10 bases lying between them. The germline V gene has CDR1 SGDLS and CDR2 YYNGEE. CDR3 length: 14 residues. In DNA form, the CDR3 reads TGTGCCAGCAGCGCAGGACAGTTCACAGATACGCAGTATTTT. Amino acid sequence: CASSAGQFTDTQYF. The entire variable domain, with the rest obtained from reference TRBV9 and TRBJ2-3, is as follows: DSGVTQTPKHLITATGQRVTLRCSPRSGDLSVYWYQQSLDQGLQFLIQYYNGEERAKGNILERFSAQQFPDLHSELNLSSLELGDSALYFCASSAGQFTDTQYFGPGTRLTVL.

The chain couples TRBV7-2 to TRBJ2-5; TRBD1 matches 7 bases. CDR1 is SGHTA, CDR2 FQGNSA, per germline. V was clipped by 6 bases and J by 6 bases; unmatched bases: 19. The length of the CDR3 is 17 residues. CDR3 residues: CASSEGANQGNQKTQYF. DNA of the CDR3: TGTGCCAGCAGTGAGGGGGCTAACCAGGGGAATCAAAAGACCCAGTACTTC.

The gene calls are TRBV30 and TRBJ1-1, with D perhaps matching TRBD1 (5 bases). The V gene's germline CDR1 is GTSNPN and CDR2 SVGIG (reference sequence). Between the trimmed V and J ends, which lost 4 bases and 3 bases, there was a span of 21 bases. The CDR3 runs 16 residues. CDR3 sequence (DNA): TGTGCCTGGACGGTAGGGAGCGGGGGTTTGGACACTGAAGCTTTCTTT. Translated: CAWTVGSGGLDTEAFF.

This clone has a handful of counts. This chain connects TRBV5-1 to TRBJ1-2; a weak D match, TRBD1 (6 bases). CDR1 SGHRS and CDR2 YFSETQ come from the germline V gene. V was clipped by 4 bases and J by 3 bases, with 16 bases between them. The CDR3 consists of 15 residues. The CDR3, as DNA: TGCGCCAGCAGCCTCCGGACAGTGAGTGACTATGGCTACACCTTC. Its protein product is CASSLRTVSDYGYTF.

The sample holds a few counts of this clone. The chain is built from TRBV19 and TRBJ1-5, with TRBD1 as a possible D gene (6 bases). Per the germline V gene, CDR1 is LNHDA and CDR2 is SQIVND (reference sequence). CDR3 length: 13 residues. Trimming took off 7 bases at V and 4 bases at J, with 11 bases between the two ends. CDR3 sequence reads: CASKDRLNQPQHF. The CDR3 DNA sequence: TGTGCCAGTAAAGACAGGTTGAATCAGCCCCAGCATTTT.

This clone turned up a few times. V usage is TRBV4-1 and J usage is TRBJ2-5, with 8 bases matching TRBD2. CDR1 is MGHRA and CDR2 is YSYEKL in the germline V gene. This CDR3 has 15 residues. With V trimmed by 3 bases and J by 5 bases, 8 bases remained unmatched. This CDR3 reads CASSQIGTRMETQYF. CDR3 nucleotide sequence: TGCGCCAGCAGCCAGATCGGGACTAGGATGGAGACCCAGTACTTC.

The genes are TRBV6-5 and TRBJ1-1, with D possibly being TRBD1 (6 bases). Trimming removed 4 bases from V and 4 bases from J, with 13 bases in between. The CDR3 runs to 14 residues. Germline CDR1 MNHEY, CDR2 SVGAGI. CDR3 loop: CASSSARGGTEAFF. CDR3 bases: TGTGCCAGCAGTTCTGCTAGGGGGGGCACTGAAGCTTTCTTT.

This clone was observed a handful of times. The chain joins TRBV7-2 to TRBJ1-1, with 9 bases identical to TRBD1. The CDR3 sequence is 12 residues long. Per germline, CDR1 SGHTA and CDR2 FQGNSA. Unmatched junction bases numbered 5, after V lost 5 bases and J lost 10 bases. CDR3 in amino acids: CASSGDRGAAFF. CDR3 DNA sequence: TGTGCCAGCAGCGGAGACAGGGGGGCAGCTTTCTTT. Variable domain in full (rest from reference TRBV7-2 and TRBJ1-1): GAGVSQSPSNKVTEKGKDVELRCDPISGHTALYWYRQSLGQGLEFLIYFQGNSAPDKSGLPSDRFSAERTGGSVSTLTIQRTQQEDSAVYLCASSGDRGAAFFGQGTRLTVV.

This sequence joins TRBV6-1 and TRBJ1-6; possibly TRBD1 for D (6 bases). The CDR3 contains 17 residues. Germline V gene sequence: CDR1 MNHNS, CDR2 SASEGT. V gave up 3 bases and J gave up 1 base, with 13 bases separating them. In DNA, the CDR3 is TGTGCCAGCAGTGACGCGACAGGTCGGTCCTATAATTCACCCCTCCACTTT. Protein sequence: CASSDATGRSYNSPLHF.